These T cell receptor beta chains were read from a single sample in a study of cytomegalovirus exposure and HLA in healthy donors. TCRdb's copy holds only in-frame clones and misses some; the assay was immunoSEQ multiplex PCR. The repertoire consists of 200,000 to 250,000 clones, with around 85% occurring once and the leading ten covering about 1.2%. Sequencing was performed on PBMCs. The origin of the receptors is a human donor in good health. Each CDR3 is given with its conserved first and last residue. The D gene is left open where the match is weak. Rows give clone size only sometimes, using once, few, many, or a class for an expanded clone.

V gene	clone size	J gene	D gene	CDR3 DNA	CDR3 protein
TRBV19	few	TRBJ2-5	TRBD1	TGTGCCAGTACCTTCGGACAGGGTGGGTTAGAGACCCAGTACTTC	CASTFGQGGLETQYF
TRBV28	-	TRBJ1-5	-	TGTGCCAGCGGGGGGAATGGCAATCAGCCCCAGCATTTT	CASGGNGNQPQHF
TRBV27	few	TRBJ2-5	-	TGTGCCAGCAGAGGAGGGGCCCAAGAGACCCAGTACTTC	CASRGGAQETQYF
TRBV18	-	TRBJ2-5	-	TGTGCCAGCTCCCCGGGAAGGGAGACACAACAGACCCAGTACTTC	CASSPGRETQQTQYF
TRBV7-2	-	TRBJ2-1	TRBD2	TGTGCCAGCAGCTTAAGCGGGAGGGCCCATCATGAGCAGTTCTTC	CASSLSGRAHHEQFF
TRBV5-8	-	TRBJ2-7	TRBD2	TGTGCCAGCAGCTTGGCCGGGGGGGGCTCCTACGAGCAGTACTTC	CASSLAGGGSYEQYF
TRBV28	-	TRBJ2-5	TRBD1	TGTGCCAGCAGCCTCGGGACAGGGGCCGATCAAGAGACCCAGTACTTC	CASSLGTGADQETQYF
TRBV4-2	-	TRBJ1-1	-	TGTGCCAGCAGCCAAGCTACTGAAGCTTTCTTT	CASSQATEAFF
TRBV11-2	few	TRBJ2-5	-	TGTGCCAGCAGCTTAGTGCAGGGACAAGAGACCCAGTACTTC	CASSLVQGQETQYF
TRBV18	-	TRBJ2-7	TRBD1	TGTGCCAGCTCACCACCCTCCGGGACAGGGGCCTACGAGCAGTACTTC	CASSPPSGTGAYEQYF
TRBV5-4	-	TRBJ2-1	TRBD2	TGTGCCAGCAGCTATACCGGGACTAGCAATGAGCAGTTCTTC	CASSYTGTSNEQFF
TRBV28	-	TRBJ2-1	TRBD2	TGTGCCAGCAGTTTCGCGGGAGCCCTCAATGAGCAGTTCTTC	CASSFAGALNEQFF
TRBV25-1	-	TRBJ2-3	-	TGTGCCAGCAGTGACGACAGAAGAGCCGCAGATACGCAGTATTTT	CASSDDRRAADTQYF
TRBV7-2	-	TRBJ1-2	TRBD1	TGTGCCAGCAGCTTGATCGCGGGACAGTCTAACTATGGCTACACCTTC	CASSLIAGQSNYGYTF
TRBV14	-	TRBJ1-2	TRBD1	TGTGCCAGCAGGACTACAGGGGCCCCCTATGGCTACACCTTC	CASRTTGAPYGYTF
TRBV21-1	-	TRBJ2-3	-	TGTGCCAGCACTTTTGTGGAACAGGCTAGCACAGATACGCAGTATTTT	CASTFVEQASTDTQYF
TRBV27	-	TRBJ2-1	TRBD2	TGTGCCAGCACCCGGGCTAGCGGAGACAATGAGCAGTTCTTC	CASTRASGDNEQFF
TRBV6-6	once	TRBJ2-7	TRBD2	TGTGCCAGCAGTTACCCTACAGGGACTAGCGGAAACGAGCAGTACTTC	CASSYPTGTSGNEQYF
TRBV29-1	-	TRBJ2-7	-	TGCAGCGTTGAAAGGGGTATCGGCGAGCAGTACTTC	CSVERGIGEQYF
TRBV4-1	-	TRBJ2-7	-	TGCGCCAGCAGCCAAGCGGGAGCTACCTACGAGCAGTACTTC	CASSQAGATYEQYF
TRBV7-6	-	TRBJ1-1	TRBD1	TGTGCCAGCAGCCTTCGACAGGGGTGGAACACTGAAGCTTTCTTT	CASSLRQGWNTEAFF
TRBV19	-	TRBJ2-1	-	TGTGCCAGCGGGACTCGGAATGAGCAGTTCTTC	CASGTRNEQFF
TRBV15	-	TRBJ1-1	-	TGTGCCACCAGCAGAGATGGGCCAGGGGAGGCTTTCTTT	CATSRDGPGEAFF
TRBV7-9	-	TRBJ2-1	TRBD2	TGTGCCAGCAGCCCTGGACTAGCGGCCTACAATGAGCAGTTCTTC	CASSPGLAAYNEQFF
TRBV25-1	once	TRBJ2-3	-	TGTGCCAGCAGTAGGGGGACGCAGTATTTT	CASSRGTQYF
TRBV4-1	-	TRBJ1-1	TRBD1	TGCGCCAGCAGCCAAGATCCGCGACAGGGGCAAGGAGCTTTCTTT	CASSQDPRQGQGAFF
TRBV19	-	TRBJ2-1	-	TGTGCCAGTAGTATGCGGCGGGCCGCGACTTCCTACAATGAGCAGTTCTTC	CASSMRRAATSYNEQFF
TRBV28	-	TRBJ1-2	-	TGTGCCAGCAGTTTTGGGGCAGTAAAAGGCTACACCTTC	CASSFGAVKGYTF
TRBV2	-	TRBJ1-5	TRBD1	TGTGCCAGCAGCTGGGGACAGAGCAATCAGCCCCAGCATTTT	CASSWGQSNQPQHF
TRBV7-3	once	TRBJ2-1	TRBD1	TGTGCCAGCAGCTCACCCCGCCGGGACAGACACAATGAGCAGTTCTTC	CASSSPRRDRHNEQFF